This T cell receptor beta chain was obtained from a study of T cell responses to AZD1222 COVID-19 vaccine. The CDR3 runs 15 residues. The trim removed 6 bases at V and 0 bases at J, leaving 5 bases unmatched. Germline assignment: CDR1 MNHEY and CDR2 SVGAGI. Overall study results and limits: Clonal diversity was possibly underestimated; the donors were predominantly white British and more often female. Sampling captured repertoires only after the peak T cell response. Spike-wide coverage was observed for vaccine-associated CD4 TCRs, with dominant responses at 160-218 and 743-854. The study found Spike-specific TCR breadth and depth rose after two AZD1222 doses.

Remarks on this clone: Its target is unknown.

The assay was immunoSEQ multiplex PCR, and TCRdb's table has in-frame clones only and misses some. The top ten clones hold roughly 12% of a sample with over 110,000 clones, about 92% of them seen once. The sequenced sample was peripheral blood, obtained after recovery from COVID-19. V is TRBV6-5 and J is TRBJ1-5; TRBD1 aligns across 7 bases. The receptor was derived from an adult who had recovered from COVID-19. The CDR3 is CASSPGQVSNQPQHF. The CDR3 DNA sequence: TGTGCCAGCAGCCCAGGACAGGTTAGCAATCAGCCCCAGCATTTT.